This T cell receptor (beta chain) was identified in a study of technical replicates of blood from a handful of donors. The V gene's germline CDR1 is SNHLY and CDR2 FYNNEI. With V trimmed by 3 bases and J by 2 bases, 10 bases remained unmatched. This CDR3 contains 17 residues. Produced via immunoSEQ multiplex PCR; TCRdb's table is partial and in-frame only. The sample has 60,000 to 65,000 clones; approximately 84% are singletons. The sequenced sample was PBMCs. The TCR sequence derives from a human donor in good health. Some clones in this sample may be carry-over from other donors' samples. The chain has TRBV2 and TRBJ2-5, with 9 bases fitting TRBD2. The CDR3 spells CASSEFLLAGTQETQYF. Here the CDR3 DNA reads TGTGCCAGCAGTGAGTTTTTGCTAGCGGGGACTCAAGAGACCCAGTACTTC.